Listed below are T cell receptor beta chains from one sample, sequenced in a study of T cells after yellow fever vaccination. TCRdb reprocessed the 5' RACE reads via MiXCR and lists one record per CDR3 protein. The data show fewer than 400,000 distinct CDR3 sequences, roughly 6.2% seen once. The sample consisted of PBMCs, taken 5 days after the yellow fever booster vaccination. These receptors were collected from a man in his thirties or forties who received the YFV17D yellow fever vaccine. CDR3s include the opening cysteine and the closing phenylalanine or tryptophan. The D gene is left open where the match is weak. Clone size is given for some rows only: seen once, a few or many times, or a class if the clone is expanded.

TRBD2,once,TRBV7-3,TRBJ2-7,TGTCCCAGCAGCCCGGGGCGGGGGAGGAGCTCCTACGAGCAGTACTTC,CPSSPGRGRSSYEQYF
-,few,TRBV20-1,TRBJ2-7,TGCAGTGCTAGAGATATGGGGTACGAGCAGTACTTC,CSARDMGYEQYF
TRBD1,many,TRBV2,TRBJ2-3,TGTGCCAGCAGTACACCGGGACAGCGGACAGATACGCAGTATTTT,CASSTPGQRTDTQYF
-,many,TRBV4-2,TRBJ2-7,TGTGCCAGCAGCCAGGGTACAGGGCGGAACGAGCAGTACTTC,CASSQGTGRNEQYF
-,few,TRBV3-1,TRBJ1-5,TGTGCCAGCAGCCAAGACAGGGTTGGCAATCAGCCCCAGCATTTT,CASSQDRVGNQPQHF
-,few,TRBV18,TRBJ2-6,TGTGCCACCTTACCGACCAGTGGGGCCAACGTCCTGACTTTC,CATLPTSGANVLTF
-,many,TRBV12-3/TRBV12-4,TRBJ1-2,TGTGCCAGCAGTTTAGGGGTTGGCTACACCTTC,CASSLGVGYTF
-,-,TRBV30,TRBJ2-7,TGTGCCTGGGCCATTTCTCTGGAGGGCTGGCAGTACTTC,CAWAISLEGWQYF
TRBD2,many,TRBV20-1,TRBJ2-5,TGCAGCCCCTCAGCCATAGCGGGAGGGCCGGTAGCGGAGACCCAGTACTTC,CSPSAIAGGPVAETQYF
-,-,TRBV5-6,TRBJ2-3,TGTGCCAGCAGCGCACCGACCCCAACAGATACGCAGTATTTT,CASSAPTPTDTQYF
TRBD2,-,TRBV11-2,TRBJ2-3,TGTGTCAGCAGCTTTACATGGACTAGCGGCTGGGGGGCCACAGATACGCAGTATTTT,CVSSFTWTSGWGATDTQYF
TRBD1,-,TRBV20-1,TRBJ1-1,TGCAGTGCTAGGCGAACAGGGGTAGACACTGAAGCTTTCTTT,CSARRTGVDTEAFF
TRBD2,many,TRBV4-3,TRBJ2-3,TGCGCCAGCAGCCTCCTTGTTCGGGGAGCGGGGGGCACAGATACGCAGTATTTT,CASSLLVRGAGGTDTQYF
-,few,TRBV11-2,TRBJ2-1,TGTGCCAGCAACGAAATGAAGGACAGCTACAATGAGCAGTTCTTC,CASNEMKDSYNEQFF
-,-,TRBV5-1,TRBJ2-3,TGCGCCAGCAGCTTGGCGTCGGAAACAGATACGCAGTATTTT,CASSLASETDTQYF
TRBD2,-,TRBV20-1,TRBJ2-7,TGCAGTGCTGGGACTAGCGCTTACTACGAGCAGTACTTC,CSAGTSAYYEQYF
-,many,TRBV30,TRBJ2-3,TGTGCCTGGAGAGCGACAGGCCCAGATACGCAGTATTTT,CAWRATGPDTQYF
-,-,TRBV20-1,TRBJ1-2,TGCAGTGCTGACGGTGAAGGGCCCAATGGCTACACCTTC,CSADGEGPNGYTF
-,many,TRBV12-3/TRBV12-4,TRBJ2-3,TGTGCCAGCAGTTTAGCGGGAGTAACAGATACGCAGTATTTT,CASSLAGVTDTQYF
-,-,TRBV5-4,TRBJ2-4,TGTGCCAGCAGCAGAGACAGCGGAAACATTCAGTACTTC,CASSRDSGNIQYF
-,-,TRBV5-1,TRBJ2-3,TGCGCCAGCAGCTTGGCCGACCGCAAGGGGACAGATACGCAGTATTTT,CASSLADRKGTDTQYF
TRBD1,once,TRBV20-1,TRBJ1-1,TGCAGCGTCTGGGGACAGGGGGCCTTCATGAACACTGAAGCTTTCTTT,CSVWGQGAFMNTEAFF
-,many,TRBV28,TRBJ2-5,TGTGCCAGCAGTCCCCTTCCCAAGGGCGAGACCCAGTACTTC,CASSPLPKGETQYF
TRBD2,many,TRBV6-2/TRBV6-3,TRBJ2-1,TGTGCCAGCAGAACGAGCGGGAGCAGGGATGAGCAGTTCTTC,CASRTSGSRDEQFF
TRBD2,-,TRBV11-1,TRBJ2-3,TGTGCCAGCAGCTTGGGGCTAGCGGGTCGCACAGATACGCAGTATTTT,CASSLGLAGRTDTQYF
-,many,TRBV2,TRBJ2-7,TGTGCCAGCAGTGACGGGGATTTTCACGAGCAGTACTTC,CASSDGDFHEQYF
-,few,TRBV7-2,TRBJ1-6,TGTGCCAGCAGCTTAGAATACAGCTATAATTCACCCCTCCACTTT,CASSLEYSYNSPLHF
TRBD2,few,TRBV7-6,TRBJ2-2,TGTGCCAGCAGCCCCTCCTACTTTACTAGCGGGAGAACCGGGGAGCTGTTTTTT,CASSPSYFTSGRTGELFF
-,few,TRBV20-1,TRBJ2-5,TGCAGTGCTACCCGCGGGGCCCAGTACTTC,CSATRGAQYF
TRBD2,many,TRBV9,TRBJ2-1,TGTGCCAGCAGACGGGAGGAAGGCCATGAGCAGTTCTTC,CASRREEGHEQFF
-,few,TRBV20-1,TRBJ2-3,TGCAGTGCTATCGATGTTGAGCGGGCTAGCACAGATACGCAGTATTTT,CSAIDVERASTDTQYF
-,many,TRBV7-2,TRBJ2-1,TGTGCCAGCAGCTTACAGGCTCCCCTGCTGGGGTACAATGAGCAGTTCTTC,CASSLQAPLLGYNEQFF
TRBD1,few,TRBV27,TRBJ2-5,TGTGCCAGCAGTCGGGACAGGAAGACCCAGTACTTC,CASSRDRKTQYF
-,-,TRBV11-2,TRBJ2-3,TGTGCCAGCAGACCAGCAGCACTACAGGGCCCAGATACGCAGTATTTT,CASRPAALQGPDTQYF
-,many,TRBV7-9,TRBJ2-7,TGTGCCAGCAGCTCACCAGGTTTGGGGTACGAGCAGTACTTC,CASSSPGLGYEQYF
TRBD2,few,TRBV6-2/TRBV6-3,TRBJ2-3,TGTGCCAGCAGTTACTCGAGAGTTCTAGCGGGAGGGCCTAGCACAGATACGCAGTATTTT,CASSYSRVLAGGPSTDTQYF
-,-,TRBV5-1,TRBJ2-1,TGCGCCAGCAGCCAGCTGGATTCCTCCTACAATGAGCAGTTCTTC,CASSQLDSSYNEQFF
-,many,TRBV12-3/TRBV12-4,TRBJ2-2,TGTGCCAGCTCGCCGGGACAACACACCGGGGAGCTGTTTTTT,CASSPGQHTGELFF
-,few,TRBV7-8,TRBJ1-1,TGTGCCAGCAGCTTAGCGCCGGGGAACACTGAAGCTTTCTTT,CASSLAPGNTEAFF
-,many,TRBV6-5,TRBJ2-7,TGTGCCAGCAGTTACGGCCAGGGTGAATACGAGCAGTACTTC,CASSYGQGEYEQYF
-,-,TRBV29-1,TRBJ1-3,TGCAGCGCCCAGGGAAACTCTGGAAACACCATATATTTT,CSAQGNSGNTIYF
-,few,TRBV12-3/TRBV12-4,TRBJ1-1,TGTGCCAGCCGCCCGGGGGGGGGGACTGAAGCTTTCTTT,CASRPGGGTEAFF
-,-,TRBV21-1,TRBJ1-6,TGTGCCAGCAGCAAAATGTGGTCAGGGACAAATTCACCCCTCCACTTT,CASSKMWSGTNSPLHF
-,many,TRBV19,TRBJ2-1,TGTGCCAGTAGTATGCTTGACAATGAGCAGTTCTTC,CASSMLDNEQFF
TRBD1,-,TRBV7-4,TRBJ2-7,TGTGCCAGCAGCTCCCAACCTTCCCGGGACAGGTTAGAGCAGTACTTC,CASSSQPSRDRLEQYF
-,-,TRBV12-3/TRBV12-4,TRBJ1-1,TGTGCCAGCCAGGGCCTGGGGACTGAAGCTTTCTTT,CASQGLGTEAFF
-,many,TRBV6-5,TRBJ2-1,TGTGCCAGCAGTTACTCTTCGCTTGTGGGAGGAGGGTACAATGAGCAGTTCTTC,CASSYSSLVGGGYNEQFF
-,-,TRBV20-1,TRBJ2-6,TGCAGTGCTAGAGGAGTGGGGGGCGGGGCCAACGTCCTGACTTTC,CSARGVGGGANVLTF
TRBD2,few,TRBV10-3,TRBJ2-3,TGTGCCATCAGGGCTAGCGGGGCCACAGATACGCAGTATTTT,CAIRASGATDTQYF
-,-,TRBV21-1,TRBJ1-1,TGTGCCAGCAACAAGGGGATGAACACTGAAGCTTTCTTT,CASNKGMNTEAFF
-,few,TRBV7-2,TRBJ1-1,TGTGCCAGCAGCCCGAAGGGATTGAACACTGAAGCTTTCTTT,CASSPKGLNTEAFF
TRBD2,few,TRBV24-1,TRBJ2-3,TGTGCCACCAGTGACTCATTAGCGGGAGAGTACGATACGCAGTATTTT,CATSDSLAGEYDTQYF
TRBD1,many,TRBV6-5,TRBJ1-4,TGTGCCAGCAGTTACTTGTCAGGGGGCCCCCAAGGCCCTAATGAAAAACTGTTTTTT,CASSYLSGGPQGPNEKLFF